The clone carrying this T cell receptor (beta chain) was seen more than once but under ten times. Its specificity is unknown. The CDR3 is made up of 14 amino acids. CDR1 and CDR2 (germline): SGHTA, FQGNSA. After removal of 5 bases from V and 3 bases from J, the junction contained 6 bases not matched to a gene. This record comes from a study of response to subunit inactivated influenza vaccine. Findings and caveats of the study: Few new T cells, the authors suggested, are recruited by each seasonal influenza vaccination.

Each CDR3 protein gets one entry after TCRdb re-called the RT-PCR reads with MiXCR. In the table there are around 520,000 distinct CDR3 sequences, around 25% of which are singletons. The J gene is TRBJ2-5, the V gene TRBV7-2; TRBD1 agrees at 7 bases. This material consisted of CD4+ T cells sorted from PBMCs, taken roughly 5 days after vaccination. The receptor was derived from a man in his forties or fifties who received an inactivated influenza vaccine. In nucleotides, the CDR3 is TGTGCCAGCAGCCGGGACAGCACCAAAGAGACCCAGTACTTC. Encoded protein: CASSRDSTKETQYF.